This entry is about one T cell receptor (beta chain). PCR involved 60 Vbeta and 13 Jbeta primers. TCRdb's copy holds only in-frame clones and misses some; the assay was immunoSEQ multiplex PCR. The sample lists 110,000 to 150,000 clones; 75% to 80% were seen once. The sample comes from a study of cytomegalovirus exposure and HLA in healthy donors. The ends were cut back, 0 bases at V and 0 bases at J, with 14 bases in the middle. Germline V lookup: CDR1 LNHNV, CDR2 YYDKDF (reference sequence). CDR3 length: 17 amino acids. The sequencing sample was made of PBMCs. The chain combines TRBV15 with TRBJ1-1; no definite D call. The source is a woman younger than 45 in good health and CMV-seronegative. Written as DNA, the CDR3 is TGTGCCACCAGCAGAGATTACGGAGAGCAGATGAACACTGAAGCTTTCTTT. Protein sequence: CATSRDYGEQMNTEAFF.